This TCR beta chain was identified during a study of control samples from healthy donors and cancer patients. The method was immunoSEQ multiplex PCR; TCRdb's version includes in-frame clones alone and lacks a portion of them. Here the sample spans around 200,000 clones, 85% to 95% being singletons. Trimming cost V 6 bases and J 4 bases; bases outside gene matches: 11. There are 16 residues in the CDR3. CDR1 is MNHEY and CDR2 is SMNVEV in the germline V gene (reference sequence). V and J are TRBV27 and TRBJ2-5; 10 positions match TRBD1. The sequence was collected from a man between 18 and 29 years old in good health. Sequenced sample: blood. The CDR3 DNA follows: TGTGCCAGCAGCCCTAGCCTCGGGACAGGGGCAGAGACCCAGTACTTC. Translating gives CASSPSLGTGAETQYF.